These 12 T cell receptor beta chains originate from one sample sequenced in a study of blood T cell repertoires in COVID-19. TCRdb's copy holds only in-frame clones and misses some; the assay was immunoSEQ multiplex PCR. The sample carries over 200,000 clones, 88% recorded once. Source material: peripheral blood. The receptors derive from a man aged 60 to 75 who had recovered from COVID-19.

The chain combines TRBV2 with TRBJ1-2; TRBD1 might be the D (5 bases). The V and J ends lost 6 bases and 10 bases respectively, with 18 bases between them. The CDR3 totals 13 residues. CDR1 and CDR2 (germline): SNHLY, FYNNEI. The CDR3 here is CASRRDGTQSYTF. The DNA of the CDR3 is TGTGCCAGCAGGCGGGACGGTACACAATCCTACACCTTC.

This clone was detected a few times. Other DNA sequences in the same sample also yield this CDR3. The CDR3 spells CASSLTGTSGANEQFF. For the CDR3, the DNA is TGCGCCAGCAGTTTGACCGGGACTAGCGGGGCAAATGAGCAGTTCTTC. J is TRBJ2-1 and V is TRBV5-1; 13 positions match TRBD2. Looked up from germline, CDR1 is SGHRS and CDR2 is YFSETQ. Losses at the gene ends were 5 bases for V and 7 bases for J; bases not matched to a gene: 9. The CDR3 has 16 residues.

Notes on this clone: One junction end disagrees with the germline gene, perhaps due to a read error. The chain couples TRBV7-7 to TRBJ2-7; 12 nucleotides line up with TRBD1. Germline V gene lookup returns CDR1 SSHAT and CDR2 FNYEAQ (reference sequence). This CDR3 is 15 amino acids long. As DNA, the CDR3 is TGTGCTAGCAGCGGGGGACAGGGGGCTAACTACGAGCAGTACTTC. Its protein product is CASSGGQGANYEQYF. The full variable domain, with the rest looked up from reference TRBV7-7 and TRBJ2-7, is GAGVSQSPRYKVTKRGQDVTLRCDPISSHATLYWYQQALGQGPEFLTYFNYEAQPDKSGLPSDRFSAERPEGSISTLTIQRTEQRDSAMYRCASSGGQGANYEQYFGPGTRLTVT.

This sequence joins TRBV27 and TRBJ2-7, with 9 bases lining up with TRBD1. The CDR3 has 15 amino acids. Germline CDR1 reads MNHEY; CDR2 reads SMNVEV (reference sequence). The V gene end was trimmed by 4 bases and the J gene end by 0 bases; junction bases not matched to a gene: 4. CDR3 region: CASSSPGQGSYEQYF. In nucleotides, the CDR3 is TGTGCCAGCAGTTCACCGGGACAGGGCTCCTACGAGCAGTACTTC.

This chain uses TRBV29-1 with TRBJ1-2; D is possibly TRBD1 (6 bases). V was pared by 4 bases and J by 2 bases, with 17 bases between. Germline V gene sequence: CDR1 SQVTM, CDR2 ANQGSEA. The CDR3 is made up of 15 amino acids. The CDR3 region has the DNA TGCAGCGTTGTCGCTGAATGGGGACAAAACTATGGCTACACCTTC. As protein: CSVVAEWGQNYGYTF. Together with reference TRBV29-1 and TRBJ1-2, the CDR3 gives the full variable domain: SAVISQKPSRDICQRGTSLTIQCQVDSQVTMMFWYRQQPGQSLTLIATANQGSEATYESGFVIDKFPISRPNLTFSTLTVSNMSPEDSSIYLCSVVAEWGQNYGYTFGSGTRLTVV.

The CDR3 here is CASSPSPSAEAFF. Written as DNA, the CDR3 is TGTGCCAGCTCACCATCCCCTTCGGCTGAAGCTTTCTTT. This rearrangement joins TRBV18 to TRBJ1-1, with unresolved D. Germline lookup yields CDR1 KGHSH and CDR2 LQKENI. V lost 2 bases and J 6 bases, leaving 10 bases between the germline ends. The CDR3 length is 13 residues.

The J gene is TRBJ1-1, the V gene TRBV10-2; D perhaps matches TRBD1 (6 bases). Germline lookup yields CDR1 WSHSY and CDR2 SAAADI. Trimming took 0 bases from V and 5 from J, leaving 10 bases between them. This CDR3 is built from 14 residues. The CDR3 sequence: CASSESGTKTEAFF. The CDR3 coding sequence is TGCGCCAGCAGTGAGTCAGGGACAAAGACTGAAGCTTTCTTT.

V usage is TRBV19 and J usage is TRBJ1-5; D is perhaps TRBD1 (5 bases). The germline V gene has CDR1 LNHDA and CDR2 SQIVND (reference sequence). The CDR3 consists of 12 residues. V lost 7 bases and J lost 9, with 13 bases in between. The CDR3 here is CASTTALRPQHF. The CDR3 bases are TGTGCCAGTACGACAGCCCTCAGGCCCCAGCATTTT.

The chain couples TRBV19 to TRBJ1-1, with 11 bases matching TRBD1. CDR3 length: 15 amino acids. Losses at the gene ends were 4 bases for V and 9 bases for J; bases not matched to a gene: 10. Per germline, CDR1 LNHDA and CDR2 SQIVND (reference sequence). CDR3 sequence reads: CASSTPGQGAGKAFF. DNA for the CDR3: TGTGCCAGTAGTACCCCCGGACAGGGGGCGGGTAAAGCTTTCTTT. The whole variable domain, remainder taken from reference TRBV19 and TRBJ1-1, is DGGITQSPKYLFRKEGQNVTLSCEQNLNHDAMYWYRQDPGQGLRLIYYSQIVNDFQKGDIAEGYSVSREKKESFPLTVTSAQKNPTAFYLCASSTPGQGAGKAFFGQGTRLTVV.

This chain connects TRBV27 to TRBJ1-6; a weak D match, TRBD1 (5 bases). The CDR3 covers 16 residues. V lost 4 bases to trimming and J lost 5 bases, with 15 bases between them. Per the germline V gene, CDR1 is MNHEY and CDR2 is SMNVEV (reference sequence). Here the CDR3 reads CASSSSREKNNSPLHF. The CDR3 DNA reads TGTGCCAGCAGTTCGAGCAGGGAAAAAAATAATTCACCCCTCCACTTT.

The chain joins TRBV5-1 to TRBJ2-2; D might be TRBD1 (5 bases). The V gene's germline CDR1 is SGHRS and CDR2 YFSETQ. CDR3 size: 14 residues. V was shortened by 4 bases and J by 0 bases, with 7 bases between the two germline ends. CDR3 bases: TGCGCCAGCAGCCAACAGGCGAACACCGGGGAGCTGTTTTTT. This gives the protein CASSQQANTGELFF.

This chain links TRBV27 with TRBJ1-5; D not resolved. The CDR3 is 13 residues long. Trimming took off 7 bases at V and 3 bases at J, with 10 bases between the two ends. Germline CDR1 MNHEY, CDR2 SMNVEV (reference sequence). CDR3 amino acids: CASKDNANQPQHF. DNA of the CDR3: TGTGCCAGCAAAGACAATGCCAATCAGCCCCAGCATTTT.